The entry below describes one TCR beta chain. This sample is part of a study of blood T cell repertoires in COVID-19. On the study more broadly: In each case, the material was cDNA or gDNA derived from T cells, B-cell-depleted T cells, or PBMCs.

Per the authors' pipeline: Amplification of reference gene primers was used by the study to estimate nucleated cell counts. TCRdb's copy holds only in-frame clones and misses some; the assay was immunoSEQ multiplex PCR. That table is the source of V, J and clone size, and D and trimming were worked out from the DNA. The sample lists a few hundred thousand clones, about 91% occurring once. Enrollees, about 18 to 89 years old, lived in 24 US areas. This receptor was obtained from a woman aged 40 to 50 with acute COVID-19. The sequenced material came from PBMCs or T cells enriched from blood (not recorded which).

CDR3: CASSLGQRGNTEAFF. CDR3 DNA: TGTGCCAGCAGTTTAGGACAGCGGGGGAACACTGAAGCTTTCTTT. The rearrangement links TRBV6-2 or TRBV6-3 to TRBJ1-1, with D tentatively TRBD1 (6 bases). The CDR3 has 15 residues. The V end was cut by 4 bases, the J end by 1 base, with 13 bases between. CDR1 and CDR2 from the germline V gene are MNHEY and SVGEGT.